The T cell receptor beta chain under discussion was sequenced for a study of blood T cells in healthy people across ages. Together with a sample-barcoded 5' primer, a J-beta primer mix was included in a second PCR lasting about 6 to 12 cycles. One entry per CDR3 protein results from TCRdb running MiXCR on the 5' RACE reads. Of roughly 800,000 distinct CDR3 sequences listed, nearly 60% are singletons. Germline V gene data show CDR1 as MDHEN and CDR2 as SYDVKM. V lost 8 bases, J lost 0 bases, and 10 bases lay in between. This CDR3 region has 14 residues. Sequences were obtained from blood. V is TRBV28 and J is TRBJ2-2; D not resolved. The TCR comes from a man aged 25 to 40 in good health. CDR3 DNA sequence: TGTGCCAGCGGGATCAGCACGAACACCGGGGAGCTGTTTTTT. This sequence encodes CASGISTNTGELFF. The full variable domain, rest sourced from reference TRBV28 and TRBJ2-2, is DVKVTQSSRYLVKRTGEKVFLECVQDMDHENMFWYRQDPGLGLRLIYFSYDVKMKEKGDIPEGYSVSREKKERFSLILESASTNQTSMYLCASGISTNTGELFFGEGSRLTVL.